One and the same sample provided the 2 T cell receptor beta chains below, sequenced in a study of identical twins. TCRdb called the 5' RACE reads again in MiXCR, with one record for every CDR3 protein. The sample records 460,000 or so distinct CDR3 sequences, 14% being singletons. The same data also contributed to another study, on yellow fever vaccine responses in identical twins.

The sample consisted of CD4+ T cells sorted from blood. These receptors were taken from a woman aged 18-29 years in good health.

V is TRBV6-2 or TRBV6-3 and J is TRBJ1-1, with D unclear. Trimming took 7 bases from V and 0 from J, leaving 6 bases between them. The CDR3 length is 12 residues. Per germline, CDR1 MNHEY and CDR2 SVGEGT. The CDR3 coding sequence is TGTGCCAGCACTCAAATGAACACTGAAGCTTTCTTT. Translating gives CASTQMNTEAFF.

The genes are TRBV7-2 and TRBJ2-3; possibly TRBD2 for D (5 bases). V shed 5 bases and J shed 3 bases, with 18 bases lying between them. Germline V gene sequence: CDR1 SGHTA, CDR2 FQGNSA. CDR3 size: 16 residues. The CDR3 loop is CASSPVFSRGTDTQYF. Written as DNA, the CDR3 is TGTGCCAGCAGCCCGGTGTTCTCCCGGGGTACAGATACGCAGTATTTT.